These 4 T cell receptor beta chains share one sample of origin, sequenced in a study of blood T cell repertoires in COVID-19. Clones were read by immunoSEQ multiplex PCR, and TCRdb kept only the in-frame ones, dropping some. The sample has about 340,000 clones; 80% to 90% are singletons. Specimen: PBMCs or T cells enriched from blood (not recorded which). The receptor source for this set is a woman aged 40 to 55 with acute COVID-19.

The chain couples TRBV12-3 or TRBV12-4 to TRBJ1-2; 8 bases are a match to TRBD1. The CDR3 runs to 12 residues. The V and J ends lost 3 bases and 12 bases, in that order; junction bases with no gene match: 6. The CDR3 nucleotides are TGTGCCAGCAGTTTGTGGCAGGGGGCGAACACCTTC. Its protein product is CASSLWQGANTF.

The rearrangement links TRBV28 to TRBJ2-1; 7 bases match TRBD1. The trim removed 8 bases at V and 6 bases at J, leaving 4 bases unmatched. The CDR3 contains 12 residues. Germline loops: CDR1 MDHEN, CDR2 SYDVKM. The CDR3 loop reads CASLAGGNEQFF. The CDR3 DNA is TGTGCCAGCCTGGCAGGGGGCAATGAGCAGTTCTTC. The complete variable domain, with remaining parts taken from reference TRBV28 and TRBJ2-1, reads DVKVTQSSRYLVKRTGEKVFLECVQDMDHENMFWYRQDPGLGLRLIYFSYDVKMKEKGDIPEGYSVSREKKERFSLILESASTNQTSMYLCASLAGGNEQFFGPGTRLTVL.

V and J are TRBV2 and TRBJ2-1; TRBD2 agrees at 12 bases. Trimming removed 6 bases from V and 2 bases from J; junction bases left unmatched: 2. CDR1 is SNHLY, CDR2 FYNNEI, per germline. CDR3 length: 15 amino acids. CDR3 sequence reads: CASRRTSGTYNEQFF. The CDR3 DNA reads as TGTGCCAGCAGAAGGACTAGCGGGACCTACAATGAGCAGTTCTTC. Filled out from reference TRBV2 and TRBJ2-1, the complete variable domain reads EPEVTQTPSHQVTQMGQEVILRCVPISNHLYFYWYRQILGQKVEFLVSFYNNEISEKSEIFDDQFSVERPDGSNFTLKIRSTKLEDSAMYFCASRRTSGTYNEQFFGPGTRLTVL.

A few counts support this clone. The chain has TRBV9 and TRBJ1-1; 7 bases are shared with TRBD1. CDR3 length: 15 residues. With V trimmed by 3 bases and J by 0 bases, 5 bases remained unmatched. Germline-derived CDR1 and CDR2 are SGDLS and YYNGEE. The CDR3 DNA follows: TGTGCCAGCAGCGACGCGGGACAGATGAACACTGAAGCTTTCTTT. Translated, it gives CASSDAGQMNTEAFF.